The 2 T cell receptor beta chains below all came from one sample that was sequenced in a study of T cell responses to AZD1222 COVID-19 vaccine. Profiling relied on immunoSEQ multiplex PCR, and the TCRdb table lists in-frame clones only, not all of them. Of over 75,000 clones listed, more than 90% are singletons. Sequenced here: peripheral blood, sampled on day 0 of AZD1222 vaccination. These receptors were collected from an adult in good health.

This sequence joins TRBV19 and TRBJ2-7, with TRBD1 matching 8 bases. The length of the CDR3 is 15 residues. In germline, CDR1 is LNHDA, CDR2 SQIVND (reference sequence). V lost 1 base and J lost 2; bases outside the gene matches: 4. As DNA, the CDR3 is TGTGCCAGTAGTATAGTTACAGGGGGGACCTACGAGCAGTACTTC. The encoded protein is CASSIVTGGTYEQYF.

V and J are TRBV11-2 and TRBJ1-4; possibly TRBD1 for D (5 bases). V lost 1 base and J lost 8, with 23 bases in between. The CDR3 covers 18 residues. The V gene's germline CDR1 is SGHAT and CDR2 FQNNGV. The CDR3 DNA reads TGTGCCAGCAGCTTAGGTGGCTTAGGTGGGGGAGTTTACGAAAAACTGTTTTTT. Amino acids: CASSLGGLGGGVYEKLFF.